The sequence of this T cell receptor beta chain was determined in a study of long-term antiretroviral therapy in people with HIV. On this clone: Its antigen is unidentified.

The immunoSEQ assay was v3.0, run at survey level. Assay: immunoSEQ multiplex PCR; the TCRdb copy retains only in-frame clones and omits some. The sample yields tens of thousands of clones, roughly 80% seen once. Findings of the study overall: Blood draws took place between about 2003 and 2018 and possibly involved older ART regimens. It was observed that HIV repertoires exhibited narrower CDR3 length ranges than controls. The study collected no data on ART adherence, viral resistance or therapy changes.

The germline V gene has CDR1 SGDLS and CDR2 YYNGEE. V was trimmed by 0 bases and J by 4 bases, leaving 13 bases between them. The CDR3 extends over 16 amino acids. Here the sequenced sample was unsorted PBMCs, taken 1.6 years after starting antiretroviral therapy. The TCR was taken from a man aged 35-49 years with HIV. The chain joins TRBV9 to TRBJ2-2; possibly TRBD1 for D (6 bases). As DNA, the CDR3 is TGTGCCAGCAGCGTAGAACTGGGGGCTATCACCGGGGAGCTGTTTTTT. This translates into CASSVELGAITGELFF.